The 8 T cell receptor beta chains reported below all come from one sample, sequenced in a study of OX40 agonist ivuxolimab in advanced cancers. Clones were read by immunoSEQ multiplex PCR, and TCRdb kept only the in-frame ones, dropping some. The sample records 70,000 or so clones, over 65% being singletons. The material was CD4+ or CD8+ T cells sorted from blood, obtained in a trial of the OX40 agonist ivuxolimab. The receptors come from an adult with an advanced solid tumor such as melanoma, head and neck, liver or kidney cancer.

This sequence joins TRBV28 and TRBJ1-5; D possibly corresponds to TRBD1 (6 bases). Trimming left V 7 bases short and J 3 bases short, with 19 bases between. CDR3 length: 16 amino acids. Per germline, CDR1 MDHEN and CDR2 SYDVKM. This chain's CDR3 is CASNWEGEGINQPQHF. In nucleotides, the CDR3 is TGTGCCAGCAACTGGGAGGGGGAGGGGATCAATCAGCCCCAGCATTTT.

This clone was seen a single time. The chain recombines TRBV2 with TRBJ1-5; 7 positions agree with TRBD1. The CDR3 spans 15 residues. V lost 6 bases and J lost 2; bases outside the gene matches: 7. CDR1 SNHLY and CDR2 FYNNEI come from the germline V gene. CDR3 sequence (DNA): TGTGCCAGCAGAGGACAGGCGCAGGGCAATCAGCCCCAGCATTTT. It codes for CASRGQAQGNQPQHF.

V gene TRBV18 combines with J gene TRBJ1-2, with 8 nucleotides matching TRBD1. Germline V gene data show CDR1 as KGHSH and CDR2 as LQKENI. With V trimmed by 1 base and J by 4 bases, 5 bases remained unmatched. The CDR3 is made up of 15 amino acids. CDR3 nucleotide sequence: TGTGCCAGCTCACCACTACAGGGGGGAGGCTATGGCTACACCTTC. Amino acid sequence: CASSPLQGGGYGYTF.

The rearrangement joins TRBV4-3 to TRBJ2-7, with 8 bases that match TRBD1. From germline, CDR1 is LGHNA and CDR2 YSLEER. V lost 5 bases, J lost 1 base, and 4 bases stayed unmatched. The CDR3 sequence is 14 residues long. In DNA, the CDR3 is TGCGCCAGCAGCGGTGGACAGGGATCCTACGAGCAGTACTTC. This sequence encodes CASSGGQGSYEQYF.

The chain uses TRBV5-1 and TRBJ2-7, with 7 bases lining up with TRBD2. Germline CDR1 is SGHRS and CDR2 is YFSETQ. J lost 1 base, V lost 3 bases, and 10 bases had no gene match. This CDR3 is 16 amino acids long. The CDR3 nucleotides are TGCGCCAGCAGCTATGATGAGGCTAGCGGATCCTACGAGCAGTACTTC. Protein product: CASSYDEASGSYEQYF.

This clone is medium-sized within its sample. The rearrangement links TRBV25-1 to TRBJ1-1; 9 bases match TRBD1. The CDR3 consists of 15 residues. CDR1 and CDR2 (germline): MGHDK, SYGVNS. After removal of 2 bases from V and 11 bases from J, the junction contained 12 bases not matched to a gene. The CDR3 coding sequence is TGTGCCAGCAGTGAAAGGGACAGGGAGGTCGAAGAGGCTTTCTTT. Translated, it gives CASSERDREVEEAFF. Complete variable domain (other parts from reference TRBV25-1 and TRBJ1-1): EADIYQTPRYLVIGTGKKITLECSQTMGHDKMYWYQQDPGMELHLIHYSYGVNSTEKGDLSSESTVSRIRTEHFPLTLESARPSHTSQYLCASSERDREVEEAFFGQGTRLTVV.

The rearrangement links TRBV5-1 to TRBJ1-5; D gene unclear. The CDR3 runs 13 residues. V lost 0 bases and J lost 5, with 6 bases in between. Germline V gives CDR1 SGHRS, CDR2 YFSETQ. The CDR3: CASSLAHDQPQHF. The DNA for the CDR3 is TGCGCCAGCAGCTTGGCCCACGATCAGCCCCAGCATTTT.

Note on this clone: The junction differs from germline at one of its ends, possibly a read error. This rearrangement joins TRBV7-7 to TRBJ2-2; perhaps TRBD1 as D (5 bases). Germline values: CDR1 SSHAT, CDR2 FNYEAQ (reference sequence). The CDR3 is made up of 14 amino acids. The CDR3 DNA sequence: TGTGCTAGCACCGCGGACAAAAACACCGGGGAGCTGTTTTTT. It yields the protein CASTADKNTGELFF.